The 23 T cell receptor beta chains given below trace back to one sample, sequenced in a study of shared clonotypes between healthy human individuals. The assay was immunoSEQ multiplex PCR, and TCRdb's table has in-frame clones only and misses some. This sample has 850,000 to 1,200,000 clones, with approximately 72% found just once. The sequenced sample consisted of memory CD4+ T cells sorted from blood. Subset given: CD45RA-negative fraction. These TCRs come from a man aged 18 to 29 in good health.

The chain recombines TRBV7-2 with TRBJ2-2; the D is unclear. The germline CDR1 and CDR2 sequences are SGHTA and FQGNSA. The CDR3 has 16 residues. Between the trimmed V and J ends, which lost 1 base and 0 bases, there was a span of 9 bases. The CDR3 region has the DNA TGTGCCAGCAGCTTAGGAACGGGCCCGAACACCGGGGAGCTGTTTTTT. This codes for CASSLGTGPNTGELFF.

The chain couples TRBV10-3 to TRBJ1-1; D remains ambiguous. Trimming cost V 3 bases and J 2 bases, with 16 bases left between them. The CDR3 runs 16 residues. Germline loops: CDR1 ENHRY, CDR2 SYGVKD. The CDR3 loop reads CAISDVYRLINTEAFF. In DNA, the CDR3 is TGTGCCATCAGTGATGTTTACAGATTAATTAACACTGAAGCTTTCTTT.

A word on this clone: Other DNA variants within this sample encode the same CDR3. The V call is TRBV29-1, the J call TRBJ2-5, with a possible D match to TRBD2 (6 bases). The CDR3 extends over 12 amino acids. Trimming pared 4 bases from V and 5 bases from J, leaving 11 bases between. Germline-derived CDR1 and CDR2 are SQVTM and ANQGSEA. CDR3: CSVAGVGETQYF. The CDR3 nucleotides read TGCAGCGTTGCGGGAGTCGGGGAGACCCAGTACTTC.

For this clone: A far bigger clonotype differs at one base, so this is likely a read error. This sample also contains other DNA sequences that code for the same CDR3. The V gene is TRBV28, the J gene TRBJ2-7; D not certain. Germline V gene data show CDR1 as MDHEN and CDR2 as SYDVKM. V lost 6 bases, J lost 3 bases, and 6 bases lay in between. The CDR3 loop spans 11 amino acids. As DNA, the CDR3 is TGTGCCAGCAGCCTGGGCTACGAGCAGTACTTC. Translating it yields CASSLGYEQYF.

The chain carries TRBV19 and TRBJ1-1; 7 bases agree with TRBD1. Germline V gene sequence: CDR1 LNHDA, CDR2 SQIVND (reference sequence). The CDR3 runs 14 residues. V lost 5 bases and J lost 5; bases outside the gene matches: 8. CDR3 DNA sequence: TGTGCCAGTAGTCCGACAGGGCGGGAAACTGAAGCTTTCTTT. Amino acids: CASSPTGRETEAFF. Complete variable domain (other parts from reference TRBV19 and TRBJ1-1): DGGITQSPKYLFRKEGQNVTLSCEQNLNHDAMYWYRQDPGQGLRLIYYSQIVNDFQKGDIAEGYSVSREKKESFPLTVTSAQKNPTAFYLCASSPTGRETEAFFGQGTRLTVV.

Turning to this clone: At the DNA level, this CDR3 is encoded by other sequences in the same sample as well. The CDR3 reads CAWSANEKLFF. The CDR3, as DNA: TGTGCCTGGAGTGCTAATGAAAAACTGTTTTTT. The chain recombines TRBV30 with TRBJ1-4; D uncertain. Germline loops: CDR1 GTSNPN, CDR2 SVGIG (reference sequence). V was cut by 1 base and J by 3 bases, with 0 bases left in between. CDR3 length equals 11 residues. Together with reference TRBV30 and TRBJ1-4, the CDR3 gives the full variable domain: SQTIHQWPATLVQPVGSPLSLECTVEGTSNPNLYWYRQAAGRGLQLLFYSVGIGQISSEVPQNLSASRPQDRQFILSSKKLLLSDSGFYLCAWSANEKLFFGSGTQLSVL.

A note on this clone: In the same sample, other DNA sequences code for this CDR3. This chain connects TRBV6-5 to TRBJ1-1, with D hard to call. Germline CDR1 is MNHEY and CDR2 is SVGAGI. The CDR3 covers 11 residues. Trimming took off 6 bases at V and 2 bases at J, with 4 bases between the two ends. This CDR3 reads CASRTNTEAFF. The DNA of the CDR3 is TGTGCCAGCAGAACTAACACTGAAGCTTTCTTT.

The chain recombines TRBV7-9 with TRBJ2-5, with D unresolved. V shed 5 bases and J shed 0 bases, with 22 bases lying between them. The CDR3 runs to 18 residues. Germline lookup yields CDR1 SEHNR and CDR2 FQNEAQ (reference sequence). CDR3 protein: CASSVRIPAYKYQETQYF. The CDR3 nucleotides read TGTGCCAGCAGCGTCCGAATCCCCGCATACAAGTACCAAGAGACCCAGTACTTC.

With regard to this clone: One base away lies a much larger clone, so this may be a sequencing read error. This chain uses TRBV5-4 with TRBJ2-4, with TRBD1 identical over 9 bases. The CDR3 contains 13 residues. J was trimmed by 6 bases and V by 3 bases; bases with no gene match: 1. The V gene's germline CDR1 is SGHNT and CDR2 YYREEE (reference sequence). The CDR3 coding sequence is TGTGCCAGCAGCTCGGACAGGGGAAACATTCAGTACTTC. Translation: CASSSDRGNIQYF.

The rearrangement links TRBV5-4 to TRBJ1-1; no clear D. Germline values: CDR1 SGHNT, CDR2 YYREEE (reference sequence). V shed 4 bases and J shed 6 bases, with 19 bases lying between them. CDR3 length: 15 amino acids. CDR3 sequence (DNA): TGTGCCAGCAGCCCCACAAGGACTCGTTCCGCTGAAGCTTTCTTT. This sequence encodes CASSPTRTRSAEAFF.

The chain uses TRBV7-8 and TRBJ1-1; no firm D call. Germline CDR1 reads SGHVS; CDR2 reads FQNEAQ. The CDR3 length is 15 residues. V was trimmed by 5 bases and J by 1 base, leaving 14 bases between them. The CDR3 DNA reads TGTGCCAGCAGCCCGCAAGTCACCCAGAACACTGAAGCTTTCTTT. The encoded protein is CASSPQVTQNTEAFF.

This chain uses TRBV19 with TRBJ2-7; D gene ambiguous. The CDR3 extends over 14 amino acids. The V end lost 4 bases, the J end lost 0 bases, and 10 bases lay between the germline ends. Germline CDR1 and CDR2: LNHDA and SQIVND (reference sequence). The CDR3, as DNA: TGTGCCAGTAGTAACCACAGAAGCTCCTACGAGCAGTACTTC. Translating it yields CASSNHRSSYEQYF.

The chain recombines TRBV10-3 with TRBJ2-1; 11 bases align to TRBD2. Trimming cost V 6 bases and J 7 bases; bases outside gene matches: 8. Germline CDR1 ENHRY, CDR2 SYGVKD. The CDR3 has 15 residues. CDR3 residues: CAISIAGGLRNEQFF. CDR3 nucleotide sequence: TGTGCCATCAGCATAGCGGGGGGGCTTAGGAATGAGCAGTTCTTC.

The chain joins TRBV5-1 to TRBJ2-1; 7 positions agree with TRBD2. There are 15 residues in the CDR3. Germline lookup yields CDR1 SGHRS and CDR2 YFSETQ. J was trimmed by 4 bases and V by 0 bases; bases with no gene match: 4. CDR3 region: CASSLAGGWYNEQFF. The DNA for the CDR3 is TGCGCCAGCAGCTTGGCGGGGGGTTGGTACAATGAGCAGTTCTTC.

This clone has just a few counts. J is TRBJ1-6 and V is TRBV18; no firm D call. V dropped 2 bases and J dropped 9 bases, with 20 bases sitting between them. CDR1 KGHSH and CDR2 LQKENI come from the germline V gene. The CDR3 sequence is 17 residues long. The CDR3 nucleotides read TGTGCCAGCTCACCAGGGCGGATTACCCTCGCCTTTTCACCCCTCCACTTT. This codes for CASSPGRITLAFSPLHF.

This rearrangement joins TRBV15 to TRBJ2-3; D unclear. V lost 5 bases and J lost 4, with 4 bases in between. Germline lookup yields CDR1 LNHNV and CDR2 YYDKDF (reference sequence). The CDR3 has 11 residues. CDR3: CATSVADTQYF. The CDR3 DNA reads as TGTGCCACCAGCGTCGCAGATACGCAGTATTTT.

Turning to this clone: A much bigger clone sits one base away, suggesting this may be a read error. The chain employs TRBV7-8 and TRBJ2-2, with D tentatively TRBD2 (5 bases). This CDR3 has 13 residues. The V gene's germline CDR1 is SGHVS and CDR2 FQNEAQ. Trimming pared 5 bases from V and 4 bases from J, leaving 8 bases between. CDR3 sequence (DNA): TGTGCCAGCAGCCCCCGGGGCACCGGGGAGCTGTTTTTT. It codes for CASSPRGTGELFF.

CDR3: CASSSQPGGSGANVLTF. The CDR3, as DNA: TGTGCCAGCAGCTCCCAGCCGGGGGGGTCAGGGGCCAACGTCCTGACTTTC. The gene calls are TRBV9 and TRBJ2-6, with 8 positions matching TRBD2. Germline CDR1 reads SGDLS; CDR2 reads YYNGEE. V shed 4 bases, J shed 4 bases, and the junction held 10 bases outside the gene matches. This CDR3 is built from 17 residues.

CDR3 region: CASYRDRAGVDTQYF. The CDR3 DNA follows: TGCGCCAGCTACCGTGACAGGGCCGGGGTGGATACGCAGTATTTT. The gene calls are TRBV5-1 and TRBJ2-3; 7 nucleotides match TRBD1. J was trimmed by 6 bases and V by 7 bases; bases with no gene match: 14. Germline V gives CDR1 SGHRS, CDR2 YFSETQ. The CDR3 runs to 15 residues.

The chain links TRBV9 to TRBJ1-6, with 7 bases aligning to TRBD1. The V segment lost 4 bases and the J segment 6 bases; nucleotides outside the gene matches: 7. Germline values: CDR1 SGDLS, CDR2 YYNGEE. CDR3 length: 15 residues. The CDR3 sequence: CASSSRDSLNSPLHF. The CDR3 DNA is TGTGCCAGCAGCTCGCGGGACAGCCTTAATTCACCCCTCCACTTT.

The rearrangement uses TRBV28 and TRBJ2-1; TRBD2 agrees at 11 bases. The CDR3 extends over 15 amino acids. V trimming: 8 bases; J trimming: 9 bases; junction bases outside the gene matches: 12. From germline, CDR1 is MDHEN and CDR2 SYDVKM. The CDR3 protein is CASGGGLAEHFEQFF. For the CDR3, the DNA is TGTGCCAGCGGTGGGGGACTAGCGGAGCATTTTGAGCAGTTCTTC.

Concerning this clone itself: This specimen includes other DNA sequences encoding the same CDR3. The chain employs TRBV18 and TRBJ1-6, with 10 bases matching TRBD1. Trimming took 3 bases from V and 7 from J; bases not matched to a gene: 3. Germline V gene sequence: CDR1 KGHSH, CDR2 LQKENI. This CDR3 spans 15 amino acids. The CDR3 loop is CASSPGQGNNSPLHF. CDR3 DNA sequence: TGTGCCAGCTCACCGGGACAGGGGAACAATTCACCCCTCCACTTT.

The table lists this clone with many counts. This chain uses TRBV5-1 with TRBJ2-5, with D maybe TRBD2 (5 bases). CDR1 and CDR2 (germline): SGHRS, YFSETQ. This CDR3 spans 14 amino acids. With 4 bases removed from V and 2 bases from J, the gap between germline ends came to 12 bases. CDR3 DNA sequence: TGCGCCAGCAGCCCCGGACTCTCTCAAGAGACCCAGTACTTC. Protein: CASSPGLSQETQYF. Supplemented by reference TRBV5-1 and TRBJ2-5, the full variable domain reads KAGVTQTPRYLIKTRGQQVTLSCSPISGHRSVSWYQQTPGQGLQFLFEYFSETQRNKGNFPGRFSGRQFSNSRSEMNVSTLELGDSALYLCASSPGLSQETQYFGPGTRLLVL.